This T cell receptor (beta chain) is drawn from a study of CD8+ T cells in alopecia areata. General study findings and limits: Treatment with tofacitinib significantly lowered scalp clonality and reduced expanded CD8+ clones among the top 100. Numerous expanded lesional clones remained in scalp and blood during tofacitinib. Lesional scalp exceeded normal scalp in clonality, especially in alopecia totalis/universalis.

As regards this clone: As yet, its antigen is unknown.

Treatment of the sample: oral pan-JAK inhibitor, 5-10 mg twice daily. Those with alopecia areata gave lesional scalp punch biopsies and peripheral blood. CDR3 length: 14 amino acids. Germline V gene lookup returns CDR1 MNHEY and CDR2 SVGAGI. The V segment lost 8 bases and the J segment 0 bases; nucleotides outside the gene matches: 6. TCR sequencing used cDNA made by reverse transcription of extracted RNA. Only in-frame clones appear in the TCRdb table, and some are missing; sequencing was by immunoSEQ multiplex PCR. The sample records about 210,000 clones, approximately 45% being singletons. The chain carries TRBV6-5 and TRBJ2-7; 8 positions match TRBD1. Material: CD4+ T cells sorted from blood, obtained at roughly week 36, from a patient treated with tofacitinib. This sequence originates from a human donor with alopecia areata. The CDR3 DNA reads TGTGCCAGCCGCAGGGGGCAGAGCTCCTACGAGCAGTACTTC. It codes for CASRRGQSSYEQYF.